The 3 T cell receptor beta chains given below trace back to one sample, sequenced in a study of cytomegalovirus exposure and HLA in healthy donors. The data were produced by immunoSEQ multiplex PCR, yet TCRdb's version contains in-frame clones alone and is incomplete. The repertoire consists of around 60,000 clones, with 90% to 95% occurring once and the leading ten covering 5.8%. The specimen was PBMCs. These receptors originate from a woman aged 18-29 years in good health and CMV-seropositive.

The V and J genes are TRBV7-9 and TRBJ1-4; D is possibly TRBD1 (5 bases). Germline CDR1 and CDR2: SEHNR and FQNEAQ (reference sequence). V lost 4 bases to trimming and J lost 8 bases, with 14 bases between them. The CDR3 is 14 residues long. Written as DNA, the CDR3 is TGTGCCAGCAGCTCCCCCAGGGTAGGGGAAAAACTGTTTTTT. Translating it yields CASSSPRVGEKLFF.

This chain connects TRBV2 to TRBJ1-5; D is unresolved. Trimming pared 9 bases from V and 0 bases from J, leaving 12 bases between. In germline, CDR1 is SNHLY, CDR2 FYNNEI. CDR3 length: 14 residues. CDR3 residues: CASRPGSSNQPQHF. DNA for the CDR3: TGTGCCAGTAGACCCGGGTCTAGCAATCAGCCCCAGCATTTT.

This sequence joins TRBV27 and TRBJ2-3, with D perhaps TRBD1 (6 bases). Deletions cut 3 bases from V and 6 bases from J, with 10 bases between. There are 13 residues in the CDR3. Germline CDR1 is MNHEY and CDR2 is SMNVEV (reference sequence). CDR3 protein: CASSFVGADTQYF. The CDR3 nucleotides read TGTGCCAGCAGTTTCGTGGGGGCGGATACGCAGTATTTT.